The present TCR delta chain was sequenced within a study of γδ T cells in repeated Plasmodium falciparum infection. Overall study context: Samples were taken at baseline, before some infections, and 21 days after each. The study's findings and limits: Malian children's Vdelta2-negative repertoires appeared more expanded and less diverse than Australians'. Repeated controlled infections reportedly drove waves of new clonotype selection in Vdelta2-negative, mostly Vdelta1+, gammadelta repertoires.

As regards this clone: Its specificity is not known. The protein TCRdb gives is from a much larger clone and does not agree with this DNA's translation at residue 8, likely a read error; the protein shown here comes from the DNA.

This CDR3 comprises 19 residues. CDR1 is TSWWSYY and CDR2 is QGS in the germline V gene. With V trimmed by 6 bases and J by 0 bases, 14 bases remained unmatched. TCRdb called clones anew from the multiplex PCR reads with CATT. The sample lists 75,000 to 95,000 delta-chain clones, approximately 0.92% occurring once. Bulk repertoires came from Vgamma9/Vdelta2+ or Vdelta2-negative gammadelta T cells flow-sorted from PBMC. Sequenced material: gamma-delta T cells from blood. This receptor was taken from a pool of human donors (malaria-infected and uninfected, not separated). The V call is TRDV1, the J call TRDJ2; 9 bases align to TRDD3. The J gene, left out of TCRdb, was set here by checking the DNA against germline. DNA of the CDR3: TGTGCTCTTGGACAAACGATAGGGGGGATACCATCTTTGACAGCACAACTCTTCTTT. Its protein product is CALGQTIGGIPSLTAQLFF.